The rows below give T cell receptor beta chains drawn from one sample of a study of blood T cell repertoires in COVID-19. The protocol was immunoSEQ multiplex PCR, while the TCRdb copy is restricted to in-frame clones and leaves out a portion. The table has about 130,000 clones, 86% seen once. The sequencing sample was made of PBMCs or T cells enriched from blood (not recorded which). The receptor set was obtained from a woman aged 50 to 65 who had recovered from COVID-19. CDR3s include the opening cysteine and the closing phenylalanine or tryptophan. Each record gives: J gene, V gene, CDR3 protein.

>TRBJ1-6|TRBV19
CASSIQGGNSPLHF
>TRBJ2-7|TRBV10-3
CAISNPDRDFPEQYF
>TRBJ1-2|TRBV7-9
CASSQQGANYGYTF
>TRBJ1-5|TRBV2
CASRRVRGPSNQPQHF
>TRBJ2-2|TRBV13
CASSEHPSLNTGELFF
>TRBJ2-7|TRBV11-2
CASSLSLAGENYEQYF
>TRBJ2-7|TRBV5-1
CASSSRGSGADEQYF
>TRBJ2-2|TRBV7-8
CASSLALSRGTGELFF
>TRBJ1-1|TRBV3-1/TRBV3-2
CASSQGGHLGRDTEAFF
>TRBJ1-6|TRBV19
CATGGVGNSPLHF
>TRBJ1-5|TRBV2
CASSEQGSNQPQHF
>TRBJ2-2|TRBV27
CASSLASGGAIGELFF
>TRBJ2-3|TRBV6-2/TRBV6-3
CASSKIAVTSTDTQYF
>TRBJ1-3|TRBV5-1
CASRGGSSGNTIYF
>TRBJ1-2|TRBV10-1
CASSEQGSYGYTF
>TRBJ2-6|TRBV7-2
CASSLAGGSSGANVLTF
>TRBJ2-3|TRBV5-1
CASSPSGTDTQYF
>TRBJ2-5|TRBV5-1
CASSLGRGETQYF
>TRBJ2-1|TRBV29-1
CSAEGAGGVLDAYNEQFF
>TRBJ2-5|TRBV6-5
CASSYSNRVQETQYF
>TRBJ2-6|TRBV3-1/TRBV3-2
CASSQDFDRDLSGANVLTF
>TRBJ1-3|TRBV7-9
CASSSGFNGNTIYF
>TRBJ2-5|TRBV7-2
CASSLMDRAETQYF
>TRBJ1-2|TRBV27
CASSLSGGNGYTF
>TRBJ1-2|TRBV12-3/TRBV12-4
CASTLGGYGYTF
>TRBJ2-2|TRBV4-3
CASSQDLFPARKNTGELFF
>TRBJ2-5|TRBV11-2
CASSLGDTGLAGNQTQYF
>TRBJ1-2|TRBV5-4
CASSLDRYGYTF
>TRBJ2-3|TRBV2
CASSDLAWATDTQYF
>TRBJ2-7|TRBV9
CASSVGTGGDEQYF
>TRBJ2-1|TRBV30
CAWSSTGTSGGARDEQFF
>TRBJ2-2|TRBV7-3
CASSPQGDGELFF
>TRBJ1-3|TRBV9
CASSVAGNSGNTIYF
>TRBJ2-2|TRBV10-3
CAMTGGNTGELFF
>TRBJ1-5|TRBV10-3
CAISQGGQPQHF
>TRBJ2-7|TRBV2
CASSEAQGSYEQYF
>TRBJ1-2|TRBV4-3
CASSYHPGTEGDGYTF
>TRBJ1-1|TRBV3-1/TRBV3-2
CASSREGSGAFF
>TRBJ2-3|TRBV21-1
CASSKGLVGTDTQYF